This entry describes one T cell receptor beta chain. Its antigen is as yet unknown. This entry comes from a study of CD8 T cells in ankylosing spondylitis. The authors made TCR beta libraries by quantitative 5'-RACE with molecular barcodes. TCRdb recomputed calls from the 5' RACE reads with MiXCR, one row per CDR3 protein. In the table there are around 250,000 distinct CDR3 sequences, more than 25% of which are singletons. V was clipped by 3 bases and J by 4 bases; unmatched bases: 10. Looked up from germline, CDR1 is MNHEY and CDR2 is SMNVEV (reference sequence). The CDR3 totals 17 residues. Broader study findings: Disease-linked clones proved CD8+ and comparatively uncommon in peripheral blood.

The receptor was isolated from a male donor with ankylosing spondylitis or in good health (not recorded which). The rearrangement uses TRBV27 and TRBJ1-5; 9 bases map to TRBD1. Sequencing input: blood, either unsorted or a sorted T cell fraction (not recorded which). The CDR3 DNA follows: TGTGCCAGCAGTTTTTTGGAAAACAGGGGGCCAAATCAGCCCCAGCATTTT. Translation gives CASSFLENRGPNQPQHF.